This section outlines one T cell receptor beta chain sequence together with its context. Germline loops: CDR1 SGHTA, CDR2 FQGTGA. The trim removed 1 base at V and 7 bases at J, leaving 9 bases unmatched. This CDR3 is 17 amino acids long. The sample belongs to a study of beta chain features in type 1 diabetes. For the study at large: All of the samples together had 107,917,701 sorted cells examined.

Expressed TCRB transcripts were sequenced because the entire RNA isolate underwent reverse transcription. Sequencing of naive, central memory and regulatory T cell samples gave an average of about 3.57 million reads. Clones were sequenced by immunoSEQ multiplex PCR, and TCRdb holds only the in-frame ones, with some missing. The profile shows 37,000 or so clones, 45% to 50% of them singletons. The chain couples TRBV7-3 to TRBJ2-3, with TRBD2 matching over 12 bases. The sequencing sample was made of central memory CD4+ T cells from blood. This receptor was obtained from a woman in her late teens or twenties in good health. The CDR3 sequence is CASSLSPSGGAVYTQYF. The CDR3 region has the DNA TGTGCCAGCAGCTTAAGTCCTAGCGGGGGGGCCGTGTATACGCAGTATTTT. Based on the CDR3 plus reference TRBV7-3 and TRBJ2-3, the full variable domain is GAGVSQTPSNKVTEKGKYVELRCDPISGHTALYWYRQSLGQGPEFLIYFQGTGAADDSGLPNDRFFAVRPEGSVSTLKIQRTERGDSAVYLCASSLSPSGGAVYTQYFGPGTRLTVL.